The 9 T cell receptor beta chains below come from one sample, sequenced in a study of blood T cell repertoires in COVID-19. Assay: immunoSEQ multiplex PCR; the TCRdb copy retains only in-frame clones and omits some. The sample includes fewer than 350,000 clones, 85% of them seen just once. Sequencing was done on a sample of PBMCs or T cells enriched from blood (not recorded which). The receptors come from a woman between 50 and 59 years old who had recovered from COVID-19.

The chain is built from TRBV28 and TRBJ2-5, with 9 bases lining up with TRBD1. The CDR3 runs 15 residues. The germline CDR1 and CDR2 sequences are MDHEN and SYDVKM. J gave up 5 bases and V 7 bases, and 11 bases lay outside the gene matches. Here the CDR3 DNA reads TGTGCCAGCAAGCTCCTGACAGGGGGTTGGGAGACCCAGTACTTC. Translating gives CASKLLTGGWETQYF.

The CDR3 DNA reads as TGTGCCAGCAGCGCCCGGGACACCTACCAAGAGACCCAGTACTTC. It translates to CASSARDTYQETQYF. The chain carries TRBV9 and TRBJ2-5; D is perhaps TRBD1 (6 bases). Trimming removed 3 bases from V and 0 bases from J, with 12 bases in between. The CDR3 spans 15 residues. Germline V gene sequence: CDR1 SGDLS, CDR2 YYNGEE.

The V call is TRBV29-1, the J call TRBJ1-1, with D perhaps TRBD1 (5 bases). Germline V gives CDR1 SQVTM, CDR2 ANQGSEA. V gave up 0 bases and J gave up 5 bases, with 13 bases separating them. The CDR3 sequence is 14 residues long. The CDR3 spells CSVEDLVRQTEAFF. In DNA form, the CDR3 reads TGCAGCGTTGAAGATTTGGTTCGACAGACTGAAGCTTTCTTT.

This chain links TRBV6-5 with TRBJ1-4, with D possibly TRBD1 on 6 matching bases. Trimming left V 2 bases short and J 4 bases short, with 11 bases between. Per the germline V gene, CDR1 is MNHEY and CDR2 is SVGAGI. This CDR3 region has 15 residues. CDR3 nucleotides: TGTGCCAGCAGTTACAAGACAGGCTATAATGAAAAACTGTTTTTT. This encodes CASSYKTGYNEKLFF.

V usage is TRBV30 and J usage is TRBJ1-1, with 9 bases matching TRBD1. The V segment lost 7 bases and the J segment 1 base; nucleotides outside the gene matches: 4. CDR1 and CDR2 from the germline V gene are GTSNPN and SVGIG (reference sequence). The CDR3 has 13 residues. The CDR3, as DNA: TGTGCCTTGGACAGGGGCAGGAACACTGAAGCTTTCTTT. Translated, it gives CALDRGRNTEAFF.

The chain recombines TRBV6-5 with TRBJ2-2; 7 nucleotides line up with TRBD2. The CDR3 covers 15 residues. Germline CDR1 reads MNHEY; CDR2 reads SVGAGI. Germline trimming cut 8 bases from V and 0 bases from J; bases unmatched to any gene: 6. CDR3 protein: CASRAGLANTGELFF. The CDR3 DNA follows: TGTGCCAGCCGAGCGGGACTTGCGAACACCGGGGAGCTGTTTTTT.

This clone has only a few counts. The chain couples TRBV29-1 to TRBJ1-1; perhaps TRBD1 as D (5 bases). The CDR3 is 13 residues long. V dropped 6 bases and J dropped 1 base, with 12 bases sitting between them. Germline V gives CDR1 SQVTM, CDR2 ANQGSEA. The CDR3 region is CSVGHKGNTEAFF. CDR3 sequence (DNA): TGCAGCGTGGGGCACAAGGGGAACACTGAAGCTTTCTTT.

This sequence joins TRBV11-2 and TRBJ2-2; possible D gene TRBD1, 6 bases. The germline V gene has CDR1 SGHAT and CDR2 FQNNGV. There are 14 residues in the CDR3. Deletions cut 5 bases from V and 10 bases from J, with 17 bases between. CDR3 loop: CASSTLQGIPELFF. The CDR3 region has the DNA TGTGCCAGCAGCACATTACAGGGAATCCCGGAGCTGTTTTTT.

The rearrangement joins TRBV27 to TRBJ2-1, with D possibly being TRBD2 (7 bases). In germline, CDR1 is MNHEY, CDR2 SMNVEV (reference sequence). V lost 5 bases and J 3 bases, leaving 17 bases between the germline ends. CDR3 length: 16 amino acids. The CDR3 sequence is CASSPLGGQGYNEQFF. In DNA form, the CDR3 reads TGTGCCAGCAGTCCGTTGGGGGGGCAGGGCTACAATGAGCAGTTCTTC.